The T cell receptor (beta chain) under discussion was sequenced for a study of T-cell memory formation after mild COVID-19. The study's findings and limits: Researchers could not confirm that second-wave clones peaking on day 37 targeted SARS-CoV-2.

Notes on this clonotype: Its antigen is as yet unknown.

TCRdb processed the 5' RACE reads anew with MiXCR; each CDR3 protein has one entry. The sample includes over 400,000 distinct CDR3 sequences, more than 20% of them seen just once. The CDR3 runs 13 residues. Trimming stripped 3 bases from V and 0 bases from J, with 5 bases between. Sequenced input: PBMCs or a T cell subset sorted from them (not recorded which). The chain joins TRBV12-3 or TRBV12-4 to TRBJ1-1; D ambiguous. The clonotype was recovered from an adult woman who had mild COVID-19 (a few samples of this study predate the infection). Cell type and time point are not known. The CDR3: CASSFNLNTEAFF. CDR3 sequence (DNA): TGTGCCAGCAGTTTCAACCTGAACACTGAAGCTTTCTTT.